These 9 T cell receptor beta chains originate from one sample sequenced in a study of high-grade serous ovarian cancer treatment subgroups. Tumor tissue was taken before any definitive surgery or chemotherapy was given. Sequencing was performed with immunoSEQ multiplex PCR; in TCRdb, only in-frame clones are kept and a portion is missing. The sample carries around 30,000 clones, about 86% recorded once. Material: tumor tissue. The receptors derive from a human donor with high-grade serous ovarian cancer.

The CDR3 sequence: CASSSRALVGGANVLTF. CDR3 in DNA: TGTGCCAGCAGCTCCCGGGCCCTCGTCGGTGGGGCCAACGTCCTGACTTTC. The chain has TRBV9 and TRBJ2-6; D remains unclear. The germline gives CDR1 SGDLS, CDR2 YYNGEE. Trimming cost V 4 bases and J 3 bases, with 17 bases left between them. There are 17 residues in the CDR3.

The chain recombines TRBV9 with TRBJ1-1; 7 nucleotides line up with TRBD1. V trimming: 3 bases; J trimming: 10 bases; junction bases outside the gene matches: 9. The CDR3 sequence is 13 residues long. Germline CDR1 is SGDLS and CDR2 is YYNGEE. The CDR3 coding sequence is TGTGCCAGCAGCGGAGGCAGGGGGGCGCGAGCTTTCTTT. Its translation: CASSGGRGARAFF.

The chain links TRBV27 to TRBJ2-2; D is unclear. Germline CDR1 and CDR2: MNHEY and SMNVEV (reference sequence). The CDR3 is 14 residues long. V lost 4 bases, J lost 7 bases, and 13 bases lay in between. CDR3: CASSSRNVGGELFF. The CDR3, as DNA: TGTGCCAGCAGTTCTAGAAATGTGGGCGGGGAGCTGTTTTTT.

This clone was counted once. The chain carries TRBV29-1 and TRBJ2-2, with 8 nucleotides matching TRBD1. CDR3 size: 14 residues. CDR1 SQVTM and CDR2 ANQGSEA come from the germline V gene. V shed 6 bases, J shed 3 bases, and the junction held 6 bases outside the gene matches. The CDR3 loop reads CSVRTGKDTGELFF. CDR3 coding DNA: TGCAGCGTCCGGACAGGGAAGGACACCGGGGAGCTGTTTTTT.

The V call is TRBV7-3, the J call TRBJ1-1; 7 bases match TRBD1. Germline CDR1 reads SGHTA; CDR2 reads FQGTGA. V shed 4 bases and J 4 bases; nucleotides not matched to a gene: 6. The CDR3 covers 14 residues. CDR3 residues: CASSSQGPGTEAFF. The CDR3, as DNA: TGTGCCAGCAGCTCACAGGGGCCTGGCACTGAAGCTTTCTTT.

This chain connects TRBV5-1 to TRBJ2-2; D perhaps matches TRBD2 (6 bases). V was pared by 1 base and J by 6 bases, with 13 bases between. The CDR3 is 15 residues long. Germline CDR1 and CDR2: SGHRS and YFSETQ. The CDR3 loop is CASSLLGTDAGELFF. The CDR3 DNA sequence: TGCGCCAGCAGCTTGTTGGGGACTGATGCCGGGGAGCTGTTTTTT.

The V gene is TRBV6-5, the J gene TRBJ2-3, with D uncertain. Deletions cut 5 bases from V and 4 bases from J, with 13 bases between. The CDR3 is 14 residues long. CDR1 is MNHEY and CDR2 is SVGAGI in the germline V gene. CDR3 sequence (DNA): TGTGCCAGCAGTCGCCCGGGCGTCCCAGATACGCAGTATTTT. The encoded protein is CASSRPGVPDTQYF.

CDR3 protein: CASSLGQGKLWGYTF. The CDR3 DNA sequence: TGTGCCAGCAGCTTAGGTCAAGGGAAACTGTGGGGCTACACCTTC. V usage is TRBV7-6 and J usage is TRBJ1-2; D not resolved. V dropped 1 base and J dropped 8 bases, with 17 bases sitting between them. The germline V gene has CDR1 SGHVS and CDR2 FNYEAQ. The CDR3 totals 15 residues.

The J gene is TRBJ1-1, the V gene TRBV6-1; D uncertain. The germline CDR1 and CDR2 sequences are MNHNS and SASEGT. This CDR3 contains 15 residues. Trimming pared 1 base from V and 0 bases from J, leaving 9 bases between. The CDR3 coding sequence is TGTGCCAGCAGTGAAGGGTGGCACCTGAACACTGAAGCTTTCTTT. Protein product: CASSEGWHLNTEAFF.